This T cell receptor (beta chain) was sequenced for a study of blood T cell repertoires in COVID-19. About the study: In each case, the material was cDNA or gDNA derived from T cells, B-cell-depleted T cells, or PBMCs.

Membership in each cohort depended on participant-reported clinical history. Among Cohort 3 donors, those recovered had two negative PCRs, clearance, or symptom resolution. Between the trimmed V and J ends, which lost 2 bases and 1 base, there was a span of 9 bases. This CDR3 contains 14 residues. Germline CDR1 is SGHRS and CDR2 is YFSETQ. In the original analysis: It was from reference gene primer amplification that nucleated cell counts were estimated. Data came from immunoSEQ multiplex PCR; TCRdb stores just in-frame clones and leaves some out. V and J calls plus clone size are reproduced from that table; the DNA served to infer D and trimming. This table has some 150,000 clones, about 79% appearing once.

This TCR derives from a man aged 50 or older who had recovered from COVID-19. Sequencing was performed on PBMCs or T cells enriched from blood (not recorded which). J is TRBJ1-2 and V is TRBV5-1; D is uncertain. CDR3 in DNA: TGCGCCAGCAGCTTATTCACAGATAACTATGGCTACACCTTC. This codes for CASSLFTDNYGYTF.